This T cell receptor (beta chain) was sequenced in a study of vaccination and CD4 T cells after COVID-19. On the study more broadly: Stimulation used overlapping spike peptides from SARS-CoV-2, HCoV-NL63, HCoV-OC43 and HCoV-229E.

Treatment indicated: approximately 9-day PBMC culture with coronavirus spike peptide pools or control peptides (ViraFEST assay). Peptide-pool expansion of antigen-specific T cells preceded TCR sequencing in ViraFEST. The dates of positive PCR tests extended from March through December 2020 and came before the US Alpha, Beta and Delta variants. This clonotype is labeled as large. Its antigen is still unknown. The Oncomine TCR Beta short-read assay was applied to DNA of cultured CD4+ T cells. From the PCR reads, TCRdb called clonotypes with MiXCR, one entry per CDR3 protein. The data show tens of thousands of distinct CDR3 sequences, around 45% seen once. The sequence was collected from a human donor who had recovered from COVID-19. Sample: CD4+ T cells from blood, cultured in vitro.

The chain's CDR3 is CASSTRGGTEAFF. In nucleotides, the CDR3 is TGTGCCAGCAGCACCAGGGGTGGCACTGAAGCTTTCTTT. V is TRBV7-2 and J is TRBJ1-1, with TRBD1 as a possible D gene (6 bases). The V gene lost 5 bases and the J gene lost 4 bases, with 11 bases spanning the gap. CDR1 and CDR2 (germline): SGHTA, FQGNSA. The CDR3 has 13 amino acids. The whole variable domain, filled in from reference TRBV7-2 and TRBJ1-1, reads GAGVSQSPSNKVTEKGKDVELRCDPISGHTALYWYRQSLGQGLEFLIYFQGNSAPDKSGLPSDRFSAERTGGSVSTLTIQRTQQEDSAVYLCASSTRGGTEAFFGQGTRLTVV.